The 26 T cell receptor beta chains below come from one sample, sequenced in a study of cytomegalovirus exposure and HLA in healthy donors. Amplification used 60 Vbeta primers and 13 Jbeta primers. Assay used: immunoSEQ multiplex PCR; TCRdb lists only in-frame clones, some missing. Among about 250,000 clones listed, 65% to 85% were seen once. Sequenced input: PBMCs. These receptors all come from a female donor in good health and CMV-seronegative.

This clone turned up a few times. The chain carries TRBV6-6 and TRBJ2-3, with 9 bases aligning to TRBD2. CDR1 is MNHNY and CDR2 is SVGAGI in the germline V gene (reference sequence). The trim removed 4 bases at V and 8 bases at J, leaving 7 bases unmatched. This CDR3 is 14 amino acids long. The DNA of the CDR3 is TGTGCCAGCAGTTTGGGACTAGCCACCGGTACGCAGTATTTT. It encodes CASSLGLATGTQYF.

The chain links TRBV10-2 to TRBJ2-7; a weak D match, TRBD2 (6 bases). CDR1 is WSHSY, CDR2 SAAADI, per germline. This CDR3 comprises 15 residues. With 1 base removed from V and 4 bases from J, the gap between germline ends came to 14 bases. The chain's CDR3 is CASSELFSGLYEQYF. For the CDR3, the DNA is TGCGCCAGCAGTGAGTTGTTTAGCGGCCTATACGAGCAGTACTTC.

The chain couples TRBV7-2 to TRBJ2-3; 14 nucleotides line up with TRBD2. The germline CDR1 and CDR2 sequences are SGHTA and FQGNSA. With V trimmed by 5 bases and J by 4 bases, 2 bases remained unmatched. This CDR3 is 15 amino acids long. The CDR3 loop reads CASSAGLAGADTQYF. CDR3 in DNA: TGTGCCAGCAGCGCGGGACTAGCGGGAGCAGATACGCAGTATTTT.

The chain is built from TRBV7-6 and TRBJ2-2, with 7 bases identical to TRBD1. This CDR3 contains 15 residues. The germline CDR1 and CDR2 sequences are SGHVS and FNYEAQ. The V gene end was trimmed by 7 bases and the J gene end by 4 bases; junction bases not matched to a gene: 9. Here the CDR3 reads CASNRGGAGTGELFF. The CDR3 bases are TGTGCCAGCAATAGAGGGGGCGCAGGCACCGGGGAGCTGTTTTTT.

This clone was seen a few times. The CDR3 loop is CASSYVGSDTGEQYF. The CDR3 coding sequence is TGTGCCAGCAGTTACGTCGGATCCGATACGGGTGAGCAGTACTTC. V usage is TRBV6-6 and J usage is TRBJ2-5, with unresolved D. From germline, CDR1 is MNHNY and CDR2 SVGAGI (reference sequence). Trimming took 2 bases from V and 11 from J, leaving 21 bases between them. The CDR3 extends over 15 amino acids.

This clone appeared a few times. This sequence joins TRBV18 and TRBJ2-4, with D maybe TRBD1 (6 bases). The CDR3 is made up of 18 amino acids. Trimming shortened V by 0 bases and J by 1 base, and 16 bases separated the two germline ends. CDR1 and CDR2 (germline): KGHSH, LQKENI. The CDR3, as DNA: TGTGCCAGCTCACCACCCGGGGCAGGGGATGGGGCCAAAAACATTCAGTACTTC. It translates to CASSPPGAGDGAKNIQYF.

The chain's CDR3 is CASSLRDRVSYEQYF. The CDR3 coding sequence is TGTGCCAGCAGCTTACGGGACAGGGTGTCCTACGAGCAGTACTTC. The V call is TRBV11-2, the J call TRBJ2-7; 9 bases agree with TRBD1. This CDR3 has 15 residues. Germline CDR1 is SGHAT and CDR2 is FQNNGV. J gave up 1 base and V 2 bases, and 3 bases lay outside the gene matches.

The V and J genes are TRBV4-2 and TRBJ2-3, with 12 bases lining up with TRBD2. Germline loops: CDR1 LGHNA, CDR2 YNFKEQ. This CDR3 is 16 amino acids long. Trimming cost V 0 bases and J 6 bases; bases outside gene matches: 4. Written as DNA, the CDR3 is TGTGCCAGCAGCCAAGATCTGGGACTAGCGGGTGATACGCAGTATTTT. This sequence encodes CASSQDLGLAGDTQYF.

The V gene is TRBV11-2, the J gene TRBJ2-7, with D maybe TRBD1 (5 bases). Germline values: CDR1 SGHAT, CDR2 FQNNGV. The CDR3 loop spans 16 amino acids. V lost 4 bases and J lost 5, with 21 bases in between. CDR3 residues: CASSSPSHRRLDEQYF. In nucleotides, the CDR3 is TGTGCCAGCAGCTCCCCCTCGCACAGGCGGTTAGACGAGCAGTACTTC. Using reference TRBV11-2 and TRBJ2-7 for the parts outside the CDR3, the full variable domain is EAGVAQSPRYKIIEKRQSVAFWCNPISGHATLYWYQQILGQGPKLLIQFQNNGVVDDSQLPKDRFSAERLKGVDSTLKIQPAKLEDSAVYLCASSSPSHRRLDEQYFGPGTRLTVT.

As concerns this clone: The same CDR3 is also encoded by other DNA sequences in this sample. This chain links TRBV18 with TRBJ2-2; TRBD1 matches at 7 bases. This CDR3 comprises 15 residues. The V gene end was trimmed by 3 bases and the J gene end by 4 bases; junction bases not matched to a gene: 5. CDR1 KGHSH and CDR2 LQKENI come from the germline V gene. CDR3 in DNA: TGTGCCAGCTCACCTAGACAGGGTGGCACCGGGGAGCTGTTTTTT. As protein: CASSPRQGGTGELFF. Complete variable domain (other parts from reference TRBV18 and TRBJ2-2): NAGVMQNPRHLVRRRGQEARLRCSPMKGHSHVYWYRQLPEEGLKFMVYLQKENIIDESGMPKERFSAEFPKEGPSILRIQQVVRGDSAAYFCASSPRQGGTGELFFGEGSRLTVL.

In its sample, this clone was seen a few times. In DNA form, the CDR3 reads TGTGCCAGCAGGCTAGCGGCGTCGAACACCGGGGAGCTGTTTTTT. It specifies CASRLAASNTGELFF. The V call is TRBV6-6, the J call TRBJ2-2, with 7 bases aligning to TRBD2. The CDR3 runs to 15 residues. The germline V gene has CDR1 MNHNY and CDR2 SVGAGI (reference sequence). V lost 6 bases to trimming and J lost 0 bases; unmatched junction nucleotides: 4.

This chain uses TRBV19 with TRBJ2-7, with a possible D match to TRBD1 (5 bases). The CDR3 is made up of 14 amino acids. V was trimmed by 6 bases and J by 6 bases, leaving 18 bases between them. Germline loops: CDR1 LNHDA, CDR2 SQIVND (reference sequence). The CDR3 sequence: CASRIATDFGEQYF. The CDR3 nucleotides are TGTGCCAGTAGGATTGCGACAGACTTTGGCGAGCAGTACTTC. The variable domain in full, with the rest retrieved from reference TRBV19 and TRBJ2-7, is DGGITQSPKYLFRKEGQNVTLSCEQNLNHDAMYWYRQDPGQGLRLIYYSQIVNDFQKGDIAEGYSVSREKKESFPLTVTSAQKNPTAFYLCASRIATDFGEQYFGPGTRLTVT.

This clone has only a few counts. The V call is TRBV29-1, the J call TRBJ2-2; 7 positions agree with TRBD2. V shed 5 bases and J 5 bases; nucleotides not matched to a gene: 8. Germline V CDR1 and CDR2: SQVTM, ANQGSEA. The CDR3 covers 14 residues. CDR3 nucleotides: TGCAGCGTTTTAGCCAGCGGGGCTACCGGGGAGCTGTTTTTT. Amino acids: CSVLASGATGELFF.

The chain is built from TRBV7-2 and TRBJ1-1; D unresolved. The germline V and J ends were trimmed by 3 bases and 1 base, with 6 bases remaining between them. Germline V gene lookup returns CDR1 SGHTA and CDR2 FQGNSA. The CDR3 extends over 13 amino acids. The CDR3 spells CASSFGPNTEAFF. The CDR3 DNA is TGTGCCAGCAGCTTTGGCCCGAACACTGAAGCTTTCTTT.

This clone showed up just a few times. The chain employs TRBV5-1 and TRBJ1-1; D not certain. The CDR3 is 14 residues long. From germline, CDR1 is SGHRS and CDR2 YFSETQ. V was cut by 1 base and J by 1 base, with 8 bases left in between. The CDR3 sequence is CASSLTGENTEAFF. CDR3 DNA: TGCGCCAGCAGCTTGACGGGAGAGAACACTGAAGCTTTCTTT.

In its sample, this clone was seen a few times. The rearrangement joins TRBV6-5 to TRBJ1-3; no clear D gene. Germline assignment: CDR1 MNHEY and CDR2 SVGAGI. The CDR3 contains 14 residues. The ends were cut back, 5 bases at V and 3 bases at J, with 11 bases in the middle. CDR3 nucleotides: TGTGCCAGCAGTGAAGGTCCAGGTGGAAACACCATATATTTT. Translating it yields CASSEGPGGNTIYF.

This chain uses TRBV19 with TRBJ2-1; 9 nucleotides line up with TRBD2. Per germline, CDR1 LNHDA and CDR2 SQIVND (reference sequence). CDR3 length: 16 residues. V dropped 4 bases and J dropped 4; count of bases not matched to a gene: 8. CDR3 region: CASSKLRLAVYNEQFF. DNA of the CDR3: TGTGCCAGTAGTAAGCTTAGACTAGCGGTATACAATGAGCAGTTCTTC.

This chain connects TRBV27 to TRBJ2-3; D gene unclear. The CDR3 has 16 amino acids. Trimming pared 5 bases from V and 1 base from J, leaving 16 bases between. Germline V CDR1 and CDR2: MNHEY, SMNVEV (reference sequence). In DNA form, the CDR3 reads TGTGCCAGCAGTCCGACCCCCCCCCGGGGCACAGATACGCAGTATTTT. This encodes CASSPTPPRGTDTQYF.

This rearrangement joins TRBV5-1 to TRBJ1-4, with a possible D match to TRBD1 (5 bases). CDR1 and CDR2 (germline): SGHRS, YFSETQ. CDR3 length: 15 amino acids. Trimming shortened V by 0 bases and J by 8 bases, and 14 bases separated the two germline ends. The CDR3 DNA sequence: TGCGCCAGCAGCTTGGAGGGTGTGTGGGGCGAAAAACTGTTTTTT. Translated: CASSLEGVWGEKLFF.

V gene TRBV28 combines with J gene TRBJ2-7; 7 bases are shared with TRBD1. This CDR3 has 15 amino acids. Germline V gene lookup returns CDR1 MDHEN and CDR2 SYDVKM. V lost 6 bases and J lost 3; bases outside the gene matches: 11. The CDR3 spells CASSSSTGSFYEQYF. As DNA, the CDR3 is TGTGCCAGCAGCAGTTCGACAGGGTCTTTCTACGAGCAGTACTTC. Full variable domain (rest looked up from reference TRBV28 and TRBJ2-7): DVKVTQSSRYLVKRTGEKVFLECVQDMDHENMFWYRQDPGLGLRLIYFSYDVKMKEKGDIPEGYSVSREKKERFSLILESASTNQTSMYLCASSSSTGSFYEQYFGPGTRLTVT.

V usage is TRBV11-2 and J usage is TRBJ1-3, with a possible D match to TRBD1 (5 bases). The germline V gene has CDR1 SGHAT and CDR2 FQNNGV. CDR3 size: 13 residues. V was shortened by 0 bases and J by 7 bases, with 7 bases between the two germline ends. The CDR3 bases are TGTGCCAGCAGCTTAGACGGGGGGAACACCATATATTTT. Protein: CASSLDGGNTIYF.

This chain connects TRBV4-1 to TRBJ2-7; 9 bases align to TRBD1. The germline V gene encodes CDR1 MGHRA and CDR2 YSYEKL. V gave up 7 bases and J gave up 6 bases; unmatched junction bases: 13. CDR3 length equals 15 residues. The CDR3 loop reads CASTPFGTGKAEQYF. The CDR3, as DNA: TGCGCCAGCACCCCTTTTGGGACAGGGAAGGCCGAGCAGTACTTC.

The V and J genes are TRBV10-2 and TRBJ1-2; the match to TRBD1 covers 8 bases. The CDR3 runs 17 residues. Germline V gene lookup returns CDR1 WSHSY and CDR2 SAAADI. V was pared by 0 bases and J by 6 bases, with 12 bases of the junction left unmatched. The CDR3 loop is CASSESFRTGPVNGYTF. CDR3 in DNA: TGCGCCAGCAGTGAGTCATTTCGGACAGGGCCGGTTAATGGCTACACCTTC.

The chain carries TRBV7-8 and TRBJ2-5; D may be TRBD1 (5 bases). TRBJ2-7 explains the end of the DNA better; the J call may be wrong. The CDR3 consists of 13 residues. In germline, CDR1 is SGHVS, CDR2 FQNEAQ. The DNA of the CDR3 is TGTGCCAGCAGCTTAAGGGCAGGGCTCGAGCAGTACTTC. This encodes CASSLRAGLEQYF.

The chain recombines TRBV6-1 with TRBJ2-5; 10 nucleotides line up with TRBD2. Germline V gene sequence: CDR1 MNHNS, CDR2 SASEGT. Trimming took 3 bases from V and 11 from J; bases not matched to a gene: 9. This CDR3 region has 14 residues. This CDR3 reads CASSDRLAGNEQYF. CDR3 bases: TGTGCCAGCAGTGATAGACTAGCGGGCAATGAGCAGTACTTC.

V usage is TRBV27 and J usage is TRBJ2-5, with TRBD2 identical over 10 bases. The DNA end lines up better with TRBJ2-7; the J call may be wrong. This CDR3 has 15 amino acids. Germline V gene sequence: CDR1 MNHEY, CDR2 SMNVEV (reference sequence). CDR3 protein: CASSSTAGLAYEQYF. The CDR3 DNA reads TGTGCCAGCAGTTCCACCGCGGGACTAGCGTACGAGCAGTACTTC.